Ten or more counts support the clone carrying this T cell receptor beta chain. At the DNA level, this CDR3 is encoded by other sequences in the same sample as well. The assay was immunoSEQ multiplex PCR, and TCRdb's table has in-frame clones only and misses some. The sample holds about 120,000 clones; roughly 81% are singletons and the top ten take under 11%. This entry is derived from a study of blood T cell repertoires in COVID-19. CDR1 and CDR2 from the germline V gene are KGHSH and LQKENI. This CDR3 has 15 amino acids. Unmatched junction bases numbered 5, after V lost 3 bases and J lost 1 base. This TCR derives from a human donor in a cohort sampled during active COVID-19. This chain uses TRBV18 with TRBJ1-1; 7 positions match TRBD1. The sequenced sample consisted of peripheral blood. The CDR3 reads CASSPRDSRNTEAFF. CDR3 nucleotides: TGTGCCAGCTCACCGAGGGACAGCCGGAACACTGAAGCTTTCTTT. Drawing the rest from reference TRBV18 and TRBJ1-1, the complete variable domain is NAGVMQNPRHLVRRRGQEARLRCSPMKGHSHVYWYRQLPEEGLKFMVYLQKENIIDESGMPKERFSAEFPKEGPSILRIQQVVRGDSAAYFCASSPRDSRNTEAFFGQGTRLTVV.